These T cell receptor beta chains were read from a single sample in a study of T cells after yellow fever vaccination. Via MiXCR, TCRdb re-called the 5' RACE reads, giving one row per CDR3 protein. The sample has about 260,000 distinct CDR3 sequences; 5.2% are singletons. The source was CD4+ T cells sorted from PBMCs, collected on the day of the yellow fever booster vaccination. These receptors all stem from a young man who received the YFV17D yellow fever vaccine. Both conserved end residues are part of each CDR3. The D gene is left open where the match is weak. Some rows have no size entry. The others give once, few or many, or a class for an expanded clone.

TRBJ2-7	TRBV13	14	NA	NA	TGTGCCAGCAGCCAGTGGGGGGGCGTCTACGAGCAGTACTTC	CASSQWGGVYEQYF
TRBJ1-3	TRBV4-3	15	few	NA	TGCGCCAGCAGCCAAGAACTGACAGTTCTAGACACCATATATTTT	CASSQELTVLDTIYF
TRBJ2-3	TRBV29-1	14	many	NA	TGCAGCGTTTCAGGGGAAAGTCGCGCAGATACGCAGTATTTT	CSVSGESRADTQYF
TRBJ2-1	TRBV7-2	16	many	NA	TGTGCCAGCAGCTCCCAGGGTGCTAGCTCCTACAATGAGCAGTTCTTC	CASSSQGASSYNEQFF
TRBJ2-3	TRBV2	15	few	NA	TGTGCCAGCAGCCCCGCAAATTGGGGCACAGATACGCAGTATTTT	CASSPANWGTDTQYF
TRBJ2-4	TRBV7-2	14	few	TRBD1	TGTGCCAGCAGCTTAGGGACAGGCGGAAACATTCAGTACTTC	CASSLGTGGNIQYF
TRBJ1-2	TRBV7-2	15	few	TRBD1	TGTGCCAGCACGGGACAGGGGGCGAGGACCAATGGCTACACCTTC	CASTGQGARTNGYTF
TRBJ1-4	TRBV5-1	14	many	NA	TGCGCCAGCCGCCAGGACATCACTAATGAAAAACTGTTTTTT	CASRQDITNEKLFF
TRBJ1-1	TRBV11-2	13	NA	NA	TGTGCCAGCAGCTTAGTCCCGAGCCATGAAGCTTTCTTT	CASSLVPSHEAFF
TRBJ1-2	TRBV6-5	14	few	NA	TGTGCCAGCAGTTACGGCCAGGGGACTTATGGCTACACCTTC	CASSYGQGTYGYTF
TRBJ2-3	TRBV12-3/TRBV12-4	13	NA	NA	TGTGCCAGTCGAGGGGCTACCACCCTTACGCAGTATTTT	CASRGATTLTQYF
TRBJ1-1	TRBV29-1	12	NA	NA	TGCAGCGTTGATAGGGGACGAAATGAAGCTTTCTTT	CSVDRGRNEAFF
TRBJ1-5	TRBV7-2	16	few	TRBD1	TGTGCCAGCAGCTTCTCTGGGACAGCCTTCAATCAGCCCCAGCATTTT	CASSFSGTAFNQPQHF
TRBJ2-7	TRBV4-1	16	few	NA	TGCGCCAGCAGCCAAGAGTTAGGTGTTGAGTCCTACGAGCAGTACTTC	CASSQELGVESYEQYF
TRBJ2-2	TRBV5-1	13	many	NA	TGCGCCAGCAGAGACGGGAACACCGGGGAGCTGTTTTTT	CASRDGNTGELFF
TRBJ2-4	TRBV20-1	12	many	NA	TGCAGTGCTAGGTACAGGTTAAACATTCAGTACTTC	CSARYRLNIQYF
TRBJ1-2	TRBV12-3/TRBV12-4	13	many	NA	TGTGCCAGCAGTTCCTCGGGGAGCTATGGCTACACCTTC	CASSSSGSYGYTF
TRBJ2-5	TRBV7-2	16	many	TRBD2	TGTGCCAGCAGCTCCCGGGGGGGCCTAAGCCGGGAGACCCAGTACTTC	CASSSRGGLSRETQYF
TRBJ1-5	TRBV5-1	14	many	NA	TGCGCCAGCAGCTTGGGAGACGGCGATCAGCCCCAGCATTTT	CASSLGDGDQPQHF
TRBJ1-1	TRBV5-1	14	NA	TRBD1	TGCGCCAGCAGCTATGGACAGGTTGACTCTGAAGCTTTCTTT	CASSYGQVDSEAFF
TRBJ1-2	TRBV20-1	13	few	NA	TGCAGTGAGGGGGGCAACGTTAACTATGGCTACACCTTC	CSEGGNVNYGYTF
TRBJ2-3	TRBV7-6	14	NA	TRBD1	TGTGCCAGCAGCCCAGACAGGGACCATGATACGCAGTATTTT	CASSPDRDHDTQYF
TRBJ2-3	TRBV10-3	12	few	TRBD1	TGTGCCATCAGCACAGGGGCAGATACGCAGTATTTT	CAISTGADTQYF